This T cell receptor (beta chain) was found in a study of cytomegalovirus exposure and HLA in healthy donors (dated 2017 in TCRdb). In terms of the full investigation: According to a later analysis, the 120 or so validation repertoires were produced on the same platform as the approximately 620 repertoires of the first cohort. The study was designed to test whether signatures of past pathogen exposure could be identified by cataloging public T cell receptors. Along with the approximately 620-subject first cohort, a separate validation cohort of around 120 different subjects was used. To predict cytomegalovirus infection status, the study brought together high-throughput TCR immunosequencing, statistical association of individual TCRs with disease status, and machine learning.

Taken from the germline V gene, the CDR1 and CDR2 loops are SGHTA and FQGNSA. Deletion took 7 bases off V and 5 bases off J, with a span of 20 bases between the germline ends. Reading from cysteine to phenylalanine, the CDR3 counts 15 amino acids. Kept here is only the CDR3 DNA, which spans 45 bases and is read in frame from base 1. The donors were included in the validation cohort of 130 or so subjects, a group kept apart from the approximately 700-subject first cohort. Results and caveats for the whole study, not just this receptor: In vitro tests confirmed that a few of the cytomegalovirus-associated TCR beta chains recognize cytomegalovirus antigens. The authors suggested that the approach could potentially be generalized to other disease states and immunological phenotypes. In the study, some 180 TCR beta chains were listed as associated with cytomegalovirus. In a later analysis, TCRs clustered in the first cohort were found to also tend to co-occur in the roughly 110 validation repertoires, with approximately 94% of cluster scores above 0. Cytomegalovirus status was reported to be diagnosed by the classifier with high specificity and sensitivity in both the original and validation cohorts. Most TCR sequences were observed very rarely across donors, whereas some public TCRs were present in many individuals. All 120 or so repertoires were used to score co-occurrence in the validation cohort in a later analysis, because that analysis had no HLA typing for the cohort.

Library preparation employed the immunoSEQ multiplex PCR assay. As for the original processing: A statistical classification framework was built for diagnosing cytomegalovirus status from the catalog of TCR beta chain sequences. Entries here come from immuneACCESS through TCRdb and include only in-frame sequences with V and J called. Some clones fail to appear in such tables; in the studies checked, an unresolved V gene covers under half of the shortfall, and the cause of the remainder is unknown. V and J calls and clone size are given by that table; D and trimming were obtained from the DNA. Present in this sample are 250,000 to 350,000 clones, approximately 87% of which were seen just once. The ten largest account for about 0.85% of the sample. This clone was seen just once. No antigen is known for it. No per-base quality is available; no much larger clone lies one base away.

The chain is made from TRBV7-2 and TRBJ1-2; a weak D assignment points to TRBD1 (6 bases agree). The sequence derives from a woman aged 18-30 years in good health and CMV-seronegative. The sequenced sample consisted of PBMCs. The CDR3 reads CASTSLRGRGYGYTF. In nucleotide form, the sequence is TGTGCCAGCACCTCCCTTAGGGGCAGGGGATATGGCTACACCTTC.